Sequencing of this T cell receptor beta chain was carried out in a study of T cells in localized non-small cell lung cancer. Sequencing was performed with immunoSEQ multiplex PCR; in TCRdb, only in-frame clones are kept and a portion is missing. The sample holds 11,000 or so clones, about 84% seen once. The CDR3 is 13 residues long. Germline assignment: CDR1 MNHEY and CDR2 SVGAGI. The V gene lost 11 bases and the J gene lost 6 bases, with 19 bases spanning the gap. The sample in question was peripheral blood, obtained before any cancer treatment. The chain links TRBV6-5 to TRBJ1-1, with D tentatively TRBD1 (5 bases). This receptor was identified in a male donor at least 60 years old with stage I lung adenocarcinoma. CDR3 loop: CASRRGSIPEAFF. In nucleotides, the CDR3 is TGTGCCTCACGACGGGGGTCTATTCCTGAAGCTTTCTTT.